Below, 5 T cell receptor beta chains from the same sample are listed, as sequenced in a study of blood T cell repertoires in COVID-19. Using immunoSEQ multiplex PCR, the repertoire was profiled, and TCRdb retains in-frame clones only, with some absent. The repertoire has some 100,000 clones, 90% of them found once; the top ten carry about 5.2%. The sample consisted of peripheral blood. The origin of the receptors is a man aged 45 to 65 with acute or convalescent COVID-19.

The chain combines TRBV27 with TRBJ2-3; TRBD2 aligns across 16 bases. The germline V gene encodes CDR1 MNHEY and CDR2 SMNVEV (reference sequence). Losses at the gene ends were 7 bases for V and 4 bases for J; bases not matched to a gene: 11. There are 18 residues in the CDR3. The chain's CDR3 is CASNGGTSGRAYSDTQYF. DNA for the CDR3: TGTGCCAGCAATGGAGGGACTAGCGGGAGGGCCTACTCAGATACGCAGTATTTT.

In DNA form, the CDR3 reads TGTGCCAGCAGTACGAGCTATGGCTACACCTTC. Its translation is CASSTSYGYTF. This sequence joins TRBV27 and TRBJ1-2; D unresolved. CDR1 MNHEY and CDR2 SMNVEV come from the germline V gene (reference sequence). V lost 5 bases, J lost 4 bases, and 5 bases lay in between. The CDR3 spans 11 residues.

The J gene is TRBJ2-1, the V gene TRBV18; TRBD2 matches at 11 bases. V dropped 6 bases and J dropped 6; count of bases not matched to a gene: 16. This CDR3 is built from 18 residues. Germline-derived CDR1 and CDR2 are KGHSH and LQKENI. CDR3 DNA: TGTGCCAGCTCCCTGTCAACGTTAGCGGGAGGGCTGGCCAATGAGCAGTTCTTC. Translating gives CASSLSTLAGGLANEQFF. Variable domain in full (rest from reference TRBV18 and TRBJ2-1): NAGVMQNPRHLVRRRGQEARLRCSPMKGHSHVYWYRQLPEEGLKFMVYLQKENIIDESGMPKERFSAEFPKEGPSILRIQQVVRGDSAAYFCASSLSTLAGGLANEQFFGPGTRLTVL.

The chain uses TRBV9 and TRBJ1-1; TRBD1 matches at 7 bases. V shed 4 bases, J shed 3 bases, and the junction held 3 bases outside the gene matches. This CDR3 is built from 13 residues. CDR1 SGDLS and CDR2 YYNGEE come from the germline V gene. DNA of the CDR3: TGTGCCAGCAGCTACACAGGGGACACTGAAGCTTTCTTT. Its translation is CASSYTGDTEAFF.

This chain links TRBV2 with TRBJ2-1; possible D gene TRBD2, 6 bases. V gave up 3 bases and J gave up 2 bases, with 11 bases separating them. CDR1 is SNHLY, CDR2 FYNNEI, per germline. The CDR3 is made up of 15 amino acids. The CDR3 here is CASSEAGSPYNEQFF. The CDR3 nucleotides read TGTGCCAGCAGTGAGGCGGGGAGCCCCTACAATGAGCAGTTCTTC.